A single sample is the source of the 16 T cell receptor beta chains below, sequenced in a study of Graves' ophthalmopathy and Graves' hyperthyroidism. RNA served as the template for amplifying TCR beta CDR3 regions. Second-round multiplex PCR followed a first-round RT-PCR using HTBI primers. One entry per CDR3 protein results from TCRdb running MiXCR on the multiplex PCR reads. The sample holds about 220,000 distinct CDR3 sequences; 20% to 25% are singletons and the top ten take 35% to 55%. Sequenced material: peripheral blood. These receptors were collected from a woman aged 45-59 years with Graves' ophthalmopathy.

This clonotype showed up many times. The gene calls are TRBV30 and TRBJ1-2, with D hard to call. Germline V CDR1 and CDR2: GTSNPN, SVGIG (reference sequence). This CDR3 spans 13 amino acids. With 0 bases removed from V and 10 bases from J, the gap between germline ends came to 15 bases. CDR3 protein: CAWSVERALDYTF. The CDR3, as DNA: TGTGCCTGGAGTGTAGAGAGGGCTCTGGACTACACCTTC.

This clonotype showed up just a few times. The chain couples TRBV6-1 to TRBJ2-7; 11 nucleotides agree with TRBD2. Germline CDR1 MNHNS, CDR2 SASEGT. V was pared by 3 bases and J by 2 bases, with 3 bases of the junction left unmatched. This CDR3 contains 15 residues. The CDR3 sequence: CASSETSGNAYEQYF. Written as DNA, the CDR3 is TGTGCCAGCAGTGAGACTAGCGGGAATGCCTACGAGCAGTACTTC.

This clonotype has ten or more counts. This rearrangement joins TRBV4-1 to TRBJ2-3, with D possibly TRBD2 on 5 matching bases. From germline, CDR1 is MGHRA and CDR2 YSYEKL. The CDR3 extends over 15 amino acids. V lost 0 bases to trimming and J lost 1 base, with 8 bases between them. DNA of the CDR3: TGCGCCAGCAGCCAAGAGAGGGTTGGCACAGATACGCAGTATTTT. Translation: CASSQERVGTDTQYF.

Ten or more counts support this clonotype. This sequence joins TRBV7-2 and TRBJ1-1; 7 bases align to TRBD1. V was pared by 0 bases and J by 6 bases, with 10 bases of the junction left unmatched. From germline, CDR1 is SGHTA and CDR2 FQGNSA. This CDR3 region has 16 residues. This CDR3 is CASSLAPGGGMSEAFF. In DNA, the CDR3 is TGTGCCAGCAGCTTAGCGCCCGGAGGGGGCATGTCTGAAGCTTTCTTT.

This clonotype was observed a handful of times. The CDR3 DNA reads as TGCAGTGCCGACCCGGGGGCGAGGGCTAGCGGACTAACCTACGAGCAGTACTTC. It translates to CSADPGARASGLTYEQYF. V is TRBV20-1 and J is TRBJ2-7; D is possibly TRBD2 (7 bases). CDR3 size: 18 residues. Germline CDR1 and CDR2: DFQATT and SNEGSKA (reference sequence). V was pared by 6 bases and J by 2 bases, with 29 bases between.

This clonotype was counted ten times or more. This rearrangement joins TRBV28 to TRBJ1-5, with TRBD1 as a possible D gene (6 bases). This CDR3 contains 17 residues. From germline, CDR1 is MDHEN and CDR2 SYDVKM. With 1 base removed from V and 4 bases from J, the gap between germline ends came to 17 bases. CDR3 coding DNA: TGTGCCAGCAGTTTATATAGGGGGGGACGAGGTAATCAGCCCCAGCATTTT. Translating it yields CASSLYRGGRGNQPQHF.

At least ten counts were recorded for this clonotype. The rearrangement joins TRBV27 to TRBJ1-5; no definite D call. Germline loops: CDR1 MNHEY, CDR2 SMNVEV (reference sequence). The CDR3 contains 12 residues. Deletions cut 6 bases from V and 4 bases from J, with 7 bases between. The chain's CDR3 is CASRRGNQPQHF. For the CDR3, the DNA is TGTGCCAGCAGAAGAGGAAATCAGCCCCAGCATTTT.

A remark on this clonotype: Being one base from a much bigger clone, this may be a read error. CDR3 coding DNA: TGTGGCTGGAGTGGGGGTCCCTATGGCTACACCTTC. It codes for CGWSGGPYGYTF. J is TRBJ1-2 and V is TRBV30; D perhaps matches TRBD1 (5 bases). This CDR3 contains 12 residues. Looked up from germline, CDR1 is GTSNPN and CDR2 is SVGIG (reference sequence).

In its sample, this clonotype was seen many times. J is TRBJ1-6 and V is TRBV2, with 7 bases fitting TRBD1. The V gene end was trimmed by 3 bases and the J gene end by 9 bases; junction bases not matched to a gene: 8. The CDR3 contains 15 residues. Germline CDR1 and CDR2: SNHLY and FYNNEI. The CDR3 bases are TGTGCCAGCAGTGATCGACCGGGACAGAGTTCACCCCTCCACTTT. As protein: CASSDRPGQSSPLHF.

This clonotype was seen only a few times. DNA for the CDR3: TGTGCCTGGAGTCGGTGGGGTGAACAGGTTTTGGGCGAGCAGTACTTC. It codes for CAWSRWGEQVLGEQYF. This sequence joins TRBV30 and TRBJ2-7, with D possibly being TRBD1 (5 bases). The germline CDR1 and CDR2 sequences are GTSNPN and SVGIG (reference sequence). The CDR3 sequence is 16 residues long. V was cut by 2 bases and J by 6 bases, with 23 bases left in between.

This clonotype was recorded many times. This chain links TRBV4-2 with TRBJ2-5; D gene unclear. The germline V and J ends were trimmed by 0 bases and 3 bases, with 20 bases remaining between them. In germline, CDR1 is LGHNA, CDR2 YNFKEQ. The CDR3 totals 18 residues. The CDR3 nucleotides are TGTGCCAGCAGCCAAGATCTCTACGGGTCCCCTCTCGAAGAGACCCAGTACTTC. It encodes CASSQDLYGSPLEETQYF.

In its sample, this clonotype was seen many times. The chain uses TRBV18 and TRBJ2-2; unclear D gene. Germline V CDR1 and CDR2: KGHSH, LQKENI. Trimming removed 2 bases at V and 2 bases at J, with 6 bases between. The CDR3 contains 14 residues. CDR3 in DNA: TGTGCCAGCTCACCAGGACCAAACACCGGGGAGCTGTTTTTT. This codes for CASSPGPNTGELFF.

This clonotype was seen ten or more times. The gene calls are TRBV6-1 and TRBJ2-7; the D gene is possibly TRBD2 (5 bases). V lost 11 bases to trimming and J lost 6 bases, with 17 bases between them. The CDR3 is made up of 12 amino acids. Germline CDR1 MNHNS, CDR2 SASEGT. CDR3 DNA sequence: TGTGCCGGCGGTAAACTAGGGAGCGAGCAGTACTTC. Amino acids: CAGGKLGSEQYF.

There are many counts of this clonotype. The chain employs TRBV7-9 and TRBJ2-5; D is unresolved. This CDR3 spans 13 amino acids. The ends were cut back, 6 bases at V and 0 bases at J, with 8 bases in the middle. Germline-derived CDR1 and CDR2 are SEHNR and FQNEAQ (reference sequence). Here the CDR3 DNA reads TGTGCCAGCAGAACCGGGCACCAAGAGACCCAGTACTTC. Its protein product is CASRTGHQETQYF.

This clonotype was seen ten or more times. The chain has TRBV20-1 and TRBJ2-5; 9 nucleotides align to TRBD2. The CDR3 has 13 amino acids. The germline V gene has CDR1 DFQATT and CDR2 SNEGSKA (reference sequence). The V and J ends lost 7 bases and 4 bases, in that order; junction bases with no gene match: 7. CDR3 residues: CSGVSGSVETQYF. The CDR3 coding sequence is TGCAGTGGAGTTAGCGGGAGCGTAGAGACCCAGTACTTC.

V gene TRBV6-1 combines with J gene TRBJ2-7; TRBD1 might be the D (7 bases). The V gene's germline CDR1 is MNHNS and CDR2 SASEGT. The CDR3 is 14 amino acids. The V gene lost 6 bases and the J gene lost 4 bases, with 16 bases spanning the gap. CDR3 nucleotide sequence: TGTGCCAGCAGCATGACAGGGACTGGGTACGAGCAGTACTTC. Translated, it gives CASSMTGTGYEQYF.